A selection of T cell receptor beta chains follows, all from one sample in a study of blood T cell repertoires in COVID-19. Sequenced by immunoSEQ multiplex PCR; TCRdb stores in-frame clones only, minus some. There are 150,000 or so clones in the sample; roughly 87% occur only once, and approximately 1.4% lies in the top ten. Sequencing was carried out using peripheral blood. The receptors stem from a woman between 45 and 65 years old with acute or convalescent COVID-19. Both conserved end residues are part of each CDR3. The order of the fields is J gene, V gene, D gene, clone size, CDR3 protein, CDR3 DNA. A D gene is named only where the DNA matches it firmly. Expanded clones get a size class; other rows say once, few or many, or leave the size out.

>TRBJ1-5|TRBV24-1|TRBD1|-
CATTQVRDRGVYSNQPQHF
TGTGCCACCACCCAAGTAAGGGACAGGGGCGTTTATAGCAATCAGCCCCAGCATTTT
>TRBJ2-7|TRBV12-3/TRBV12-4|-|-
CASSLGHGQYF
TGTGCCAGCAGTTTGGGACACGGGCAGTACTTC
>TRBJ1-2|TRBV24-1|TRBD1|-
CATGQGAHGYTF
TGTGCCACCGGGCAGGGGGCGCATGGCTACACCTTC
>TRBJ2-2|TRBV4-3|TRBD1|few
CASSPQGQYTGELFF
TGCGCCAGCAGCCCCCAGGGACAGTACACCGGGGAGCTGTTTTTT
>TRBJ2-7|TRBV7-2|-|-
CASSLYPGDPSYEQYF
TGTGCCAGCAGCTTATACCCGGGGGACCCCTCCTACGAGCAGTACTTC
>TRBJ2-5|TRBV7-2|TRBD1|-
CASSAGTEETQYF
TGTGCCAGCAGCGCCGGGACAGAAGAGACCCAGTACTTC
>TRBJ2-5|TRBV21-1|-|-
CASSKSVVGAGYQETQYF
TGTGCCAGCAGCAAGTCAGTCGTCGGGGCGGGGTACCAAGAGACCCAGTACTTC
>TRBJ2-6|TRBV27|-|-
CASSLSGGYLTGANVLTF
TGTGCCAGCAGTTTATCGGGGGGATACTTGACTGGGGCCAACGTCCTGACTTTC
>TRBJ2-3|TRBV5-5|TRBD2|-
CASRFSGGSQYF
TGTGCCAGCAGGTTTTCGGGGGGTTCGCAGTATTTT
>TRBJ1-2|TRBV7-3|TRBD1|once
CASSPGGQGNYGYTF
TGTGCCAGCAGCCCGGGTGGACAGGGGAACTATGGCTACACCTTC
>TRBJ2-7|TRBV3-1/TRBV3-2|-|-
CASSQTDYEQYF
TGTGCCAGCAGCCAGACTGACTACGAGCAGTACTTC
>TRBJ1-2|TRBV11-2|-|-
CASSFTAGITNYGYTF
TGTGCCAGCAGCTTTACGGCAGGGATAACTAACTATGGCTACACCTTC
>TRBJ2-5|TRBV24-1|TRBD2|-
CATSDWAGGQETQYF
TGTGCCACCAGTGATTGGGCGGGAGGACAAGAGACCCAGTACTTC
>TRBJ2-1|TRBV24-1|-|-
CATRQRAPKLSSYNEQFF
TGTGCCACCAGGCAACGTGCCCCTAAGCTGAGCTCCTACAATGAGCAGTTCTTC
>TRBJ2-5|TRBV5-1|TRBD1|-
CASSSGTGIQETQYF
TGCGCCAGCAGCTCCGGGACAGGGATCCAAGAGACCCAGTACTTC
>TRBJ1-1|TRBV5-1|-|-
CASSLHQGMAEAFF
TGCGCCAGCAGCTTACACCAGGGTATGGCTGAAGCTTTCTTT
>TRBJ2-1|TRBV11-2|TRBD2|-
CASSHNPGLAGAAYNEQFF
TGTGCCAGCAGCCACAATCCGGGACTAGCGGGGGCCGCCTACAATGAGCAGTTCTTC
>TRBJ2-5|TRBV7-7|TRBD2|-
CASSTQGGTRQETQYF
TGTGCCAGCAGCACACAAGGCGGGACTAGACAAGAGACCCAGTACTTC
>TRBJ1-2|TRBV29-1|-|-
CSVETVDYGYTF
TGCAGCGTGGAGACCGTGGACTATGGCTACACCTTC
>TRBJ1-4|TRBV4-2|-|-
CASSSGRGSTNEKLFF
TGTGCCAGCAGCTCCGGACGGGGTTCAACTAATGAAAAACTGTTTTTT
>TRBJ1-2|TRBV7-6|-|-
CASSATENGYTF
TGTGCCAGCAGCGCGACAGAAAATGGCTACACCTTC
>TRBJ2-6|TRBV24-1|TRBD2|-
CATSAAGGAGANVLTF
TGTGCCACCAGTGCCGCCGGGGGGGCTGGGGCCAACGTCCTGACTTTC
>TRBJ2-7|TRBV6-5|-|-
CASSPGHEQYF
TGTGCCAGCAGTCCTGGGCACGAGCAGTACTTC
>TRBJ2-1|TRBV7-6|TRBD2|-
CASSLVWASGRANEQFF
TGTGCCAGCAGCTTAGTATGGGCTAGCGGGAGAGCCAATGAGCAGTTCTTC
>TRBJ1-6|TRBV4-3|TRBD1|few
CASSQDSGQGSSPLHF
TGCGCCAGCAGCCAAGATTCCGGACAGGGGAGTTCACCCCTCCACTTT
>TRBJ2-1|TRBV2|-|-
CASSDGRGNNEQFF
TGTGCCAGCAGTGATGGGCGGGGTAACAATGAGCAGTTCTTC
>TRBJ1-2|TRBV2|-|-
CASSERVSGYTF
TGTGCCAGCAGTGAGCGGGTTTCTGGCTACACCTTC
>TRBJ1-2|TRBV7-2|-|-
CASSLVSVVGVDGYTF
TGTGCCAGCAGCTTAGTGTCAGTAGTAGGGGTTGATGGCTACACCTTC
>TRBJ1-3|TRBV7-9|TRBD1|-
CASSLMRAARGSGNTIYF
TGTGCCAGCAGTCTTATGAGAGCGGCCAGGGGGTCTGGAAACACCATATATTTT
>TRBJ1-5|TRBV19|-|-
CASTQGDYSNQPQHF
TGTGCCAGTACGCAAGGGGATTATAGCAATCAGCCCCAGCATTTT
>TRBJ1-2|TRBV2|TRBD1|-
CASSGQGAPGTF
TGTGCCAGCAGTGGACAGGGGGCCCCTGGGACCTTC
>TRBJ1-5|TRBV4-2|-|-
CASSQETGGPNQPQHF
TGTGCCAGCAGCCAAGAAACGGGGGGCCCCAATCAGCCCCAGCATTTT
>TRBJ2-3|TRBV4-2|TRBD2|-
CASSPSTSGGQSDTQYF
TGTGCCAGCAGCCCATCGACTAGCGGGGGACAATCAGATACGCAGTATTTT
>TRBJ1-1|TRBV14|-|-
CASSQGQHTEAFF
TGTGCCAGCAGCCAAGGACAGCACACTGAAGCTTTCTTT
>TRBJ2-3|TRBV18|-|-
CASSPQGFTDTQYF
TGTGCCAGCTCACCCCAGGGATTCACAGATACGCAGTATTTT
>TRBJ1-2|TRBV5-4|-|-
CASSPASGYSNYGYTF
TGTGCCAGCAGCCCCGCTTCTGGTTACTCTAACTATGGCTACACCTTC
>TRBJ2-5|TRBV5-1|-|-
CASSPGLYTQYF
TGCGCCAGCAGCCCAGGACTTTACACCCAGTACTTC